This T cell receptor beta chain was captured by sequencing in a study of blood T cells in healthy people across ages. At the level of the study: Roughly one uniquely barcoded beta molecule per two T cells was captured. Study observations and caveats: When set beside aged donors, long-lived donors presented more naive CD4+ cells and higher diversity.

PCR was performed a second time for about 6 to 11 cycles using a sample-barcoded 5' primer and a J-beta primer mix. One entry per CDR3 protein results from TCRdb running MiXCR on the 5' RACE reads. This repertoire shows about 570,000 distinct CDR3 sequences, 25% to 30% found once; its top ten account for around 18%. Every sample yielded at least 6 million isolated PBMCs. Total RNA was extracted at no less than 6 micrograms per sample. This CDR3 has 16 amino acids. Unmatched junction bases numbered 8, after V lost 0 bases and J lost 6 bases. Germline V gene lookup returns CDR1 KGHSH and CDR2 LQKENI. This clonotype was picked up a small number of times. Its antigen is not identified.

Sample: blood. The clonotype was recovered from a woman in her seventies in good health. This rearrangement joins TRBV18 to TRBJ2-3; TRBD2 agrees at 8 bases. The CDR3 DNA sequence: TGTGCCAGCTCACCACCGAGTAGCGGGGTTGTTGATACGCAGTATTTT. Translated, it gives CASSPPSSGVVDTQYF.